The rows below give T cell receptor beta chains drawn from one sample of a study of cytomegalovirus exposure and HLA in healthy donors. Here immunoSEQ multiplex PCR was the method, and the copy in TCRdb shows in-frame clones only, minus some. The data contain more than 130,000 clones, approximately 80% of them seen just once; the ten biggest clones take up 3.5% to 5%. The sequencing sample was made of PBMCs. All receptors derive from a man in his forties or fifties in good health and CMV-seropositive. Each CDR3 is given with its conserved first and last residue. D genes are given only for firm matches. Expanded clones get a size class; other rows say once, few or many, or leave the size out.

-	-	TRBV7-9	TRBJ2-7	CSSSHRTAPYEQYF	TGTTCCAGCAGCCATAGGACAGCCCCCTACGAGCAGTACTTC
-	few	TRBV5-1	TRBJ1-5	CASSFTPNQPQHF	TGCGCCAGCAGCTTCACACCAAATCAGCCCCAGCATTTT
-	few	TRBV30	TRBJ1-4	CAWSVQGAQGKLFF	TGTGCCTGGAGTGTACAAGGGGCGCAGGGGAAACTGTTTTTT
-	-	TRBV4-2	TRBJ1-1	CASSPGLNTEAFF	TGTGCCAGCAGTCCAGGGTTGAACACTGAAGCTTTCTTT
TRBD2	-	TRBV11-2	TRBJ2-2	CASLGLATGELFF	TGTGCCAGCTTAGGACTAGCAACCGGGGAGCTGTTTTTT
-	-	TRBV30	TRBJ1-3	CAWSFYRSSGNTIYF	TGTGCCTGGAGTTTCTACAGGAGCTCTGGAAACACCATATATTTT
-	-	TRBV7-9	TRBJ1-4	CASSLGGQLNEKLFF	TGTGCCAGCAGCTTAGGTGGACAGCTTAATGAAAAACTGTTTTTT
TRBD1	few	TRBV4-3	TRBJ1-1	CASSHGQGVNTEAFF	TGCGCCAGCAGCCACGGACAGGGGGTGAACACTGAAGCTTTCTTT
TRBD1	once	TRBV6-5	TRBJ2-5	CASKQGALETQYF	TGTGCCAGCAAACAGGGGGCCTTGGAGACCCAGTACTTC
TRBD2	-	TRBV6-5	TRBJ2-3	CASSSFTSGGGDTQYF	TGTGCCAGCAGTTCCTTCACTAGCGGGGGTGGAGATACGCAGTATTTT